This TCR beta chain was documented in a study of CXCR3-negative and CXCR3-positive naive CD8 T cells. Whole-study results and caveats: Cryopreserved PBMCs had partly decreased CXCR3 expression; fresh PBMCs were used in most assays. CXCR3-positive naive cells had TRB CDR3s that were more hydrophobic than CXCR3-negative naive cells had. Memory, not naive, CXCR3-negative and CXCR3-positive cells differed in TRBV-TRBJ usage.

Subsets of CD8+ T cells were each sorted in triplicate at 300,000 cells apiece. CD45RO-CCR7+CD27+CD95- defined naive CD8+ T cells. Turning to this clonotype: Antigen unknown.

The CDR3 runs 16 residues. Germline CDR1 is SEHNR and CDR2 is FQNEAQ (reference sequence). Carrying UMI labels, the TRB cDNA libraries were prepared through 5' RACE. TCRdb re-called the 5' RACE reads and shows each CDR3 protein once, DNA omitted. The listing contains several thousand distinct CDR3 sequences. The receptor was isolated from a human donor in good health. Some clones in this sample may be carry-over from other donors' samples. The V and J genes are TRBV7-9 and TRBJ2-2; the TRBD1 assignment by TCRdb is unverifiable without DNA. The sequenced sample was naive CXCR3+ CD8+ T cells from blood. Subset here: CD45RO-CCR7+CD27+CD95- naive CD8+ T cells expressing CXCR3 (TNR3+). This chain's CDR3 is CASSLAGTGDTGELFF.